Below are 9 T cell receptor beta chains sequenced from a single sample in a study of T cell responses to AZD1222 COVID-19 vaccine. Produced via immunoSEQ multiplex PCR; TCRdb's table is partial and in-frame only. The sample includes 120,000 to 150,000 clones, about 81% of them seen just once. The sample in question was peripheral blood, obtained on day 0 of MenACWY control vaccination. These receptors all come from an adult in good health.

The rearrangement links TRBV28 to TRBJ1-1; TRBD1 matches 8 bases. Per germline, CDR1 MDHEN and CDR2 SYDVKM. The CDR3 consists of 14 residues. Trimming took 8 bases from V and 6 from J; bases not matched to a gene: 11. CDR3 sequence: CASGRTGRGSEAFF. CDR3 in DNA: TGTGCCAGCGGACGGACAGGGCGAGGGTCTGAAGCTTTCTTT.

In this sample, this clone turned up once. The chain recombines TRBV6-2 or TRBV6-3 with TRBJ2-7; D is uncertain. Germline loops: CDR1 MNHEY, CDR2 SVGEGT. The V and J ends lost 4 bases and 7 bases respectively, with 11 bases between them. The CDR3 runs 12 residues. The CDR3 nucleotides are TGTGCCAGCAGTTCCCTTCGACGGGAGCAGTACGTC. Its protein product is CASSSLRREQYV.

This chain connects TRBV5-1 to TRBJ2-1; TRBD1 aligns across 7 bases. V dropped 0 bases and J dropped 7; count of bases not matched to a gene: 4. Per the germline V gene, CDR1 is SGHRS and CDR2 is YFSETQ. The CDR3 is 14 amino acids. As DNA, the CDR3 is TGCGCCAGCAGCTTGGTGACAGGGTGGAATGAGCAGTTCTTC. Protein sequence: CASSLVTGWNEQFF.

This chain links TRBV4-1 with TRBJ1-3, with a possible D match to TRBD1 (5 bases). Trimming pared 0 bases from V and 7 bases from J, leaving 10 bases between. CDR3 length equals 14 residues. CDR1 is MGHRA, CDR2 YSYEKL, per germline. The CDR3 here is CASSQEAGYNTIYF. For the CDR3, the DNA is TGCGCCAGCAGCCAAGAGGCAGGGTATAACACCATATATTTT.

This chain connects TRBV7-9 to TRBJ2-7, with D possibly matching TRBD1 (5 bases). This CDR3 spans 15 amino acids. Germline CDR1 is SEHNR and CDR2 is FQNEAQ (reference sequence). The V and J ends lost 5 bases and 4 bases respectively, with 18 bases between them. CDR3 protein: CASSSVAGPRYEQYV. DNA of the CDR3: TGTGCCAGCAGCAGTGTAGCAGGGCCTCGGTACGAGCAGTACGTC.

The sample holds a few counts of this clone. The J gene is TRBJ1-1, the V gene TRBV30, with a tentative D call TRBD1 (6 bases). V was clipped by 0 bases and J by 0 bases, with 11 bases between them. The CDR3 extends over 15 amino acids. The germline V gene encodes CDR1 GTSNPN and CDR2 SVGIG (reference sequence). The CDR3 loop is CAWSVWTAMNTEAFF. CDR3 sequence (DNA): TGTGCCTGGAGTGTATGGACAGCAATGAACACTGAAGCTTTCTTT.

V usage is TRBV12-2 and J usage is TRBJ1-3. TRBV12-2 is reported as a pseudogene. CDR3 length: 16 amino acids. The CDR3 spells CASRYQTTLTGNTIYF. CDR3 nucleotides: TGTGCAAGTCGCTACCAGACGACCTTGACGGGAAACACCATATATTTT.

The chain recombines TRBV7-3 with TRBJ2-1, with 10 bases fitting TRBD2. The CDR3 length is 15 residues. Germline assignment: CDR1 SGHTA and CDR2 FQGTGA. After removal of 5 bases from V and 4 bases from J, the junction contained 5 bases not matched to a gene. CDR3 region: CASSALAGEYNEQFF. CDR3 nucleotide sequence: TGTGCCAGCAGCGCCCTAGCGGGGGAGTACAATGAGCAGTTCTTC.

The chain joins TRBV4-2 to TRBJ2-2; D gene ambiguous. This CDR3 region has 14 residues. Trimming shortened V by 4 bases and J by 4 bases, and 10 bases separated the two germline ends. Germline V CDR1 and CDR2: LGHNA, YNFKEQ. The chain's CDR3 is CASSRAFGTGELFF. CDR3 in DNA: TGTGCCAGCAGCCGGGCGTTCGGCACCGGGGAGCTGTTTTTT.